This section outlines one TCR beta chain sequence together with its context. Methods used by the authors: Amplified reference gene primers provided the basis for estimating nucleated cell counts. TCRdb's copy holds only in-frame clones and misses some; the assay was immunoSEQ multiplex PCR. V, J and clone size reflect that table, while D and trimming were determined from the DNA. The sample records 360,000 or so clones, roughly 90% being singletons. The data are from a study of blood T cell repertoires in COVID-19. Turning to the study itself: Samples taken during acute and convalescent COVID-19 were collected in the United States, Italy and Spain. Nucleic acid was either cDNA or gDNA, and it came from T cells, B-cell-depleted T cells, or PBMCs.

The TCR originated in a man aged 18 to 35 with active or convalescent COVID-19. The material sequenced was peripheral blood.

In DNA, the CDR3 is TGTGCCAGCAGCCGTGTAGGGAGAAACTATGGCTACACCTTC. Amino acid sequence: CASSRVGRNYGYTF. The J gene is TRBJ1-2, the V gene TRBV27; D is unresolved. Trimming took off 6 bases at V and 2 bases at J, with 13 bases between the two ends. Germline lookup yields CDR1 MNHEY and CDR2 SMNVEV (reference sequence). The CDR3 is made up of 14 amino acids.